The 5 T cell receptor beta chains listed next were all sequenced from one sample in a study of blood T cell repertoires in COVID-19. Assay used: immunoSEQ multiplex PCR; TCRdb lists only in-frame clones, some missing. The sample yields approximately 97,000 clones, 91% seen once. The sequencing sample was made of peripheral blood. These receptors all come from a man aged 18 to 35 with acute or convalescent COVID-19.

The chain has TRBV18 and TRBJ1-2; TRBD1 aligns across 8 bases. This CDR3 has 16 residues. V dropped 6 bases and J dropped 4; count of bases not matched to a gene: 13. Germline assignment: CDR1 KGHSH and CDR2 LQKENI. The CDR3 region is CASSQTGATRIYGYTF. CDR3 bases: TGTGCCAGCTCGCAGACAGGGGCGACCCGGATCTATGGCTACACCTTC.

V usage is TRBV28 and J usage is TRBJ1-4; the D gene is possibly TRBD1 (5 bases). Germline V CDR1 and CDR2: MDHEN, SYDVKM. V was pared by 8 bases and J by 10 bases, with 20 bases between. This CDR3 contains 14 residues. The CDR3 loop is CASSNPGGTGKLFF. Written as DNA, the CDR3 is TGTGCCAGCTCAAACCCGGGAGGAACAGGAAAACTGTTTTTT.

The chain is built from TRBV4-1 and TRBJ2-7; D is uncertain. Germline CDR1 reads MGHRA; CDR2 reads YSYEKL. This CDR3 spans 15 amino acids. The V gene lost 1 base and the J gene lost 7 bases, with 17 bases spanning the gap. The CDR3 bases are TGCGCCAGCAGCCAAGTTAACTACCCCCTTGGTGAGCAGTACTTC. Translation gives CASSQVNYPLGEQYF.

This chain joins TRBV6-5 and TRBJ2-7; 8 bases map to TRBD1. CDR1 is MNHEY, CDR2 SVGAGI, per germline. CDR3 length: 15 residues. V was pared by 1 base and J by 6 bases, with 8 bases of the junction left unmatched. CDR3: CASSYFRQGPLEQYF. CDR3 coding DNA: TGTGCCAGCAGTTACTTCCGACAGGGGCCCCTCGAGCAGTACTTC.

The gene calls are TRBV18 and TRBJ2-7; D is unresolved. This CDR3 spans 13 amino acids. Deletions cut 2 bases from V and 9 bases from J, with 14 bases between. In germline, CDR1 is KGHSH, CDR2 LQKENI. CDR3 region: CASSPKERIRQYF. In DNA, the CDR3 is TGTGCCAGCTCACCAAAGGAGAGGATTAGGCAGTACTTC.